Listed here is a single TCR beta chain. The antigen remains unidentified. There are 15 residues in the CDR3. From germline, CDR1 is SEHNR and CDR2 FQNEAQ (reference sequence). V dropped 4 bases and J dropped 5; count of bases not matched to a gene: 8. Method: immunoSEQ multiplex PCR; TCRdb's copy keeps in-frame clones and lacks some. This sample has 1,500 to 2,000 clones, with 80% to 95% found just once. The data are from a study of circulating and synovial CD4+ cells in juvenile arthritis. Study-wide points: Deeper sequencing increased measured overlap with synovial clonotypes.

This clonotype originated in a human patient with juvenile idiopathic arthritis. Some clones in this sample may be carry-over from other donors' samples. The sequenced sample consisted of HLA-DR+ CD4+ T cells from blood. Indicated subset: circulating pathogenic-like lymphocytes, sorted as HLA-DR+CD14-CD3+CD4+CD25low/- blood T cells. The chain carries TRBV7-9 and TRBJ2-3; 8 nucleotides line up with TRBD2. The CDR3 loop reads CASSYSGGPLDTQYF. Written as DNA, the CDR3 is TGTGCCAGCAGCTATTCGGGGGGGCCATTAGATACGCAGTATTTT.